This T cell receptor beta chain was retrieved from a study of blood T cells in healthy people across ages. Study results and caveats: The study found TCR beta diversity correlated strongly with naive T cell percentage.

Sample-barcoded 5' priming and a J-beta primer mix drove a second PCR of about 6 to 11 cycles. TCRdb re-analysed the 5' RACE reads in MiXCR, keeping a single row per CDR3 protein. Of 1.5 million to 2 million distinct CDR3 sequences in the sample, less than 50% were seen once. This clonotype has only a few counts. What it binds is unknown. The CDR3 runs to 14 residues. CDR1 and CDR2 (germline): SEHNR, FQNEAQ (reference sequence). The ends were cut back, 1 base at V and 6 bases at J, with 12 bases in the middle. Sequencing was done on a sample of blood. This chain links TRBV7-9 with TRBJ1-2; D is undetermined. This receptor was obtained from a woman aged 35 to 49 in good health. The CDR3 loop is CASSLEGGNHGYTF. The CDR3, as DNA: TGTGCCAGCAGCTTAGAAGGAGGGAATCATGGCTACACCTTC. Variable domain in full (rest from reference TRBV7-9 and TRBJ1-2): DTGVSQNPRHKITKRGQNVTFRCDPISEHNRLYWYRQTLGQGPEFLTYFQNEAQLEKSRLLSDRFSAERPKGSFSTLEIQRTEQGDSAMYLCASSLEGGNHGYTFGSGTRLTVV.